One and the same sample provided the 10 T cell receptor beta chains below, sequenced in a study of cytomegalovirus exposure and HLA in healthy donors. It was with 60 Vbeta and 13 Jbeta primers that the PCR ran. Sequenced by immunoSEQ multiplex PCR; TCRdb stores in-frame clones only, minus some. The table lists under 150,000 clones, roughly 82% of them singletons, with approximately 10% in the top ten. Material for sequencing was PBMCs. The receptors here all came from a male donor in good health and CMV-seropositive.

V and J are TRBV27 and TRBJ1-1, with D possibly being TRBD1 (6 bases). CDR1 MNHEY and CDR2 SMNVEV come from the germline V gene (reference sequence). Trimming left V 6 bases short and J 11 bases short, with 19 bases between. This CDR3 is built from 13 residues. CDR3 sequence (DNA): TGTGCCAGCAGGGCCAGGGGCCCAGGGGTGGCTTTCTTT. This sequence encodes CASRARGPGVAFF.

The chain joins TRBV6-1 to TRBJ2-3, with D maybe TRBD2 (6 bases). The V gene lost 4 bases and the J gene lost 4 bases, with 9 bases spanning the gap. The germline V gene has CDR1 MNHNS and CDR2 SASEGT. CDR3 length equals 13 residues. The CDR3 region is CASSAGRADTQYF. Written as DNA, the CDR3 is TGTGCCAGCAGTGCCGGGAGAGCAGATACGCAGTATTTT.

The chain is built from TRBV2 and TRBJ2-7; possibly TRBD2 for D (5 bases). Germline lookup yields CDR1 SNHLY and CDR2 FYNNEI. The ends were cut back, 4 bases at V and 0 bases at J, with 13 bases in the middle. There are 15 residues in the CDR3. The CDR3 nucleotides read TGTGCCAGCAGTGTAACAGCGGTTAGCTCCTACGAGCAGTACTTC. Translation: CASSVTAVSSYEQYF.

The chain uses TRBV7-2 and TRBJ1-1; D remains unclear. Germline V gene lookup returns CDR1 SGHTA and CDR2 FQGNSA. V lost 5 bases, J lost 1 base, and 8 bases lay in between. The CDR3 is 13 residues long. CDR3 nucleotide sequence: TGTGCCAGCAGCCCTCAACAGAACACTGAAGCTTTCTTT. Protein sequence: CASSPQQNTEAFF.

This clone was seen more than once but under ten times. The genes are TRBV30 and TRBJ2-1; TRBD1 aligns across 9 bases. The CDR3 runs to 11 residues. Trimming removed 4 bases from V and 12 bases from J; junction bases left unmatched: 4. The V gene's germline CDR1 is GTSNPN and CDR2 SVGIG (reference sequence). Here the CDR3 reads CAWTGQGSQFF. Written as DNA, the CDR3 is TGTGCCTGGACAGGACAGGGGTCGCAGTTCTTC.

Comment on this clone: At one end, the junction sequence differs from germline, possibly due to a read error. CDR3 coding DNA: TGTGCCAGCAAGTCACACAGGGGGACTGGGGCCAACGGCCTGACTTTC. Protein product: CASKSHRGTGANGLTF. The chain is built from TRBV27 and TRBJ2-6, with 8 bases lining up with TRBD1. This CDR3 has 16 amino acids. Germline lookup yields CDR1 MNHEY and CDR2 SMNVEV (reference sequence).

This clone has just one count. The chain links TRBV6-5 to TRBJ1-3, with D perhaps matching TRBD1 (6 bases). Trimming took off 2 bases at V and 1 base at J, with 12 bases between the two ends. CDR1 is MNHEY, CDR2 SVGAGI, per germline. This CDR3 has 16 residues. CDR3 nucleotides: TGTGCCAGCAGTTACGCCGGCAGGGGTTCTGGAAACACCATATATTTT. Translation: CASSYAGRGSGNTIYF.

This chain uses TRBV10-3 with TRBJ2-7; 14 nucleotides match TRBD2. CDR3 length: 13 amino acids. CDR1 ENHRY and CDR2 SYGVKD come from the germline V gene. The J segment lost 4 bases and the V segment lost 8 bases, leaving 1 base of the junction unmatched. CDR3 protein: CAIGTSGSYEQYF. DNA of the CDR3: TGTGCCATCGGGACTAGCGGGAGTTACGAGCAGTACTTC.

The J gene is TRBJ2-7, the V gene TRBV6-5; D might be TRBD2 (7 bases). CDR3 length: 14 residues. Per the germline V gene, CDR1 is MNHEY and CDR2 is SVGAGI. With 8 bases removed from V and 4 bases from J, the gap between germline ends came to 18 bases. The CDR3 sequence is CASGSGGGGYEQYF. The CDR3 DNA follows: TGTGCCAGCGGTTCGGGGGGCGGAGGATACGAGCAGTACTTC.

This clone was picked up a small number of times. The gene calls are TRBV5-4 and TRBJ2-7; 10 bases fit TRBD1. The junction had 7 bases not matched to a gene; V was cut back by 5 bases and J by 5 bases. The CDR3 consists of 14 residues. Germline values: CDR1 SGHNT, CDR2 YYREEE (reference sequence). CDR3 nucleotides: TGTGCCAGCAGTACCGGGACAGGGGTCGACGAGCAGTACTTC. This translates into CASSTGTGVDEQYF.